The 26 T cell receptor beta chains below come from one sample, sequenced in a study of T-cell memory formation after mild COVID-19. One entry per CDR3 protein, called by TCRdb with MiXCR from the 5' RACE reads. The table includes a few hundred thousand distinct CDR3 sequences, roughly a fifth detected once. Input material: PBMCs or a T cell subset sorted from them (not recorded which). These receptors originate from an adult woman who had mild COVID-19 (a few samples of this study predate the infection). Cell type and time point are not known.

This chain joins TRBV6-2 or TRBV6-3 and TRBJ1-2, with a possible D match to TRBD1 (6 bases). Trimming pared 2 bases from V and 8 bases from J, leaving 12 bases between. The CDR3 consists of 13 residues. In germline, CDR1 is MNHEY, CDR2 SVGEGT. DNA of the CDR3: TGTGCCAGCAGTTACGGGGGGCGAAGCGGCTACACCTTC. Its translation is CASSYGGRSGYTF.

This clonotype was observed a handful of times. In DNA, the CDR3 is TGTGCCAGCAGTTTAGCGGGGAAGCCCTACGAGCAGTACTTC. Residues: CASSLAGKPYEQYF. The V gene is TRBV12-3 or TRBV12-4, the J gene TRBJ2-7; no clear D. The length of the CDR3 is 14 residues. Trimming left V 0 bases short and J 2 bases short, with 8 bases between.

The gene calls are TRBV28 and TRBJ2-4; D may be TRBD1 (6 bases). Between the trimmed V and J ends, which lost 6 bases and 0 bases, there was a span of 15 bases. The CDR3 extends over 16 amino acids. Germline CDR1 reads MDHEN; CDR2 reads SYDVKM. The CDR3 protein is CASSPQGNIAKNIQYF. The CDR3 nucleotides read TGTGCCAGCAGCCCCCAGGGGAACATAGCCAAAAACATTCAGTACTTC. Based on the CDR3 plus reference TRBV28 and TRBJ2-4, the full variable domain is DVKVTQSSRYLVKRTGEKVFLECVQDMDHENMFWYRQDPGLGLRLIYFSYDVKMKEKGDIPEGYSVSREKKERFSLILESASTNQTSMYLCASSPQGNIAKNIQYFGAGTRLSVL.

This clonotype has a handful of counts. This chain connects TRBV7-2 to TRBJ1-1, with 8 bases aligning to TRBD1. V gave up 6 bases and J gave up 11 bases; unmatched junction bases: 8. The germline V gene has CDR1 SGHTA and CDR2 FQGNSA. The CDR3 spans 12 residues. The CDR3 is CASSRRGLRAFF. CDR3 coding DNA: TGTGCCAGCAGTCGCAGGGGGCTGAGGGCTTTCTTT.

V usage is TRBV7-3 and J usage is TRBJ2-3; D perhaps matches TRBD2 (6 bases). In germline, CDR1 is SGHTA, CDR2 FQGTGA. Trimming cost V 5 bases and J 2 bases, with 17 bases left between them. The CDR3 contains 16 residues. CDR3: CASSPGGAGFTDTQYF. DNA for the CDR3: TGTGCCAGCAGCCCCGGGGGAGCGGGCTTCACAGATACGCAGTATTTT.

The rearrangement links TRBV11-2 to TRBJ1-2, with a tentative D call TRBD1 (5 bases). Germline V CDR1 and CDR2: SGHAT, FQNNGV. V was trimmed by 3 bases and J by 8 bases, leaving 19 bases between them. The CDR3 consists of 15 residues. DNA of the CDR3: TGTGCCAGCAGCTTCCTATCCGGGACGGGATACGGCTACACCTTC. Translation gives CASSFLSGTGYGYTF.

The chain combines TRBV12-3 or TRBV12-4 with TRBJ2-3; perhaps TRBD2 as D (7 bases). Trimming left V 5 bases short and J 2 bases short, with 20 bases between. The CDR3 has 17 residues. The CDR3 reads CASSQRWGGAFTDTQYF. CDR3 DNA: TGTGCCAGCAGTCAAAGATGGGGGGGGGCCTTCACAGATACGCAGTATTTT.

This clonotype was observed at least ten times. The CDR3 here is CASSRADSNQPQHF. As DNA, the CDR3 is TGTGCCAGCTCACGCGCGGATAGCAATCAGCCCCAGCATTTT. This chain uses TRBV18 with TRBJ1-5; D unclear. The germline V gene has CDR1 KGHSH and CDR2 LQKENI. The CDR3 runs 14 residues. Trimming removed 4 bases from V and 0 bases from J, with 7 bases in between. The entire variable domain, with the rest obtained from reference TRBV18 and TRBJ1-5, is as follows: NAGVMQNPRHLVRRRGQEARLRCSPMKGHSHVYWYRQLPEEGLKFMVYLQKENIIDESGMPKERFSAEFPKEGPSILRIQQVVRGDSAAYFCASSRADSNQPQHFGDGTRLSIL.

In this sample, this clonotype turned up many times. The V gene is TRBV29-1, the J gene TRBJ2-1, with TRBD2 matching 12 bases. V lost 7 bases to trimming and J lost 4 bases; unmatched junction nucleotides: 8. CDR3 length: 15 residues. Germline-derived CDR1 and CDR2 are SQVTM and ANQGSEA. The CDR3 DNA follows: TGCAGCGCTACTAGCGGGAGGCCGATGTACAATGAGCAGTTCTTC. Translated, it gives CSATSGRPMYNEQFF.

The chain employs TRBV27 and TRBJ1-4, with TRBD1 as a possible D gene (6 bases). The CDR3 is 15 amino acids. Between the trimmed V and J ends, which lost 4 bases and 8 bases, there was a span of 17 bases. CDR1 MNHEY and CDR2 SMNVEV come from the germline V gene (reference sequence). The CDR3 region is CASSYSARGWEKLFF. In nucleotides, the CDR3 is TGTGCCAGCAGTTACTCCGCCAGGGGATGGGAAAAACTGTTTTTT.

This clonotype was seen many times. This chain links TRBV6-2 or TRBV6-3 with TRBJ2-3; 12 bases match TRBD2. The ends lost 4 bases at V and 5 bases at J; junction bases unmatched: 4. This CDR3 comprises 15 residues. Germline V gives CDR1 MNHEY, CDR2 SVGEGT. DNA for the CDR3: TGTGCCAGCAGTTTGCTAGCGGGAGGGCGAGATACGCAGTATTTT. Its translation is CASSLLAGGRDTQYF.

V and J are TRBV28 and TRBJ1-4, with 8 nucleotides matching TRBD1. Trimming at V came to 2 bases and at J to 5 bases, leaving 7 bases not matched to a gene. CDR1 and CDR2 (germline): MDHEN, SYDVKM. The CDR3 is 16 residues long. The CDR3 bases are TGTGCCAGCAGTTTAACCCTCCACAGGGGGAATGAAAAACTGTTTTTT. Translating gives CASSLTLHRGNEKLFF.

V and J are TRBV12-3 or TRBV12-4 and TRBJ2-1, with a tentative D call TRBD1 (6 bases). The V and J ends lost 9 bases and 6 bases respectively, with 21 bases between them. The CDR3 sequence is 15 residues long. In DNA form, the CDR3 reads TGTGCCAGAAGGCACTCGGGACAAGGAAGCAATGAGCAGTTCTTC. Its protein is CARRHSGQGSNEQFF.

This clonotype appeared a few times. This chain connects TRBV12-3 or TRBV12-4 to TRBJ1-3; 11 bases match TRBD1. With 6 bases clipped from V and 7 bases from J, the junction kept 11 bases outside the gene matches. The CDR3 sequence is 16 residues long. The DNA of the CDR3 is TGTGCCAGCAGCCACGGACAGGGGGCGGCGTGGAACACCATATATTTT. This codes for CASSHGQGAAWNTIYF.

This clonotype was observed a few times. This chain joins TRBV7-6 and TRBJ2-7, with 10 bases aligning to TRBD1. The V and J ends lost 2 bases and 4 bases, in that order; junction bases with no gene match: 8. The CDR3 covers 16 residues. CDR1 and CDR2 (germline): SGHVS, FNYEAQ. The CDR3 DNA reads as TGTGCCAGCAGCTTAAGGTTTGGGACAGGGGCTTACGAGCAGTACTTC. Encoded protein: CASSLRFGTGAYEQYF.

In its sample, this clonotype was seen a few times. The rearrangement joins TRBV9 to TRBJ1-1; D not certain. Germline-derived CDR1 and CDR2 are SGDLS and YYNGEE. V dropped 5 bases and J dropped 0 bases, with 14 bases sitting between them. The CDR3 is 15 amino acids. In DNA form, the CDR3 reads TGTGCCAGCAGTACGGAGGGCCTACTGAACACTGAAGCTTTCTTT. The encoded protein is CASSTEGLLNTEAFF.

The chain recombines TRBV12-3 or TRBV12-4 with TRBJ2-3; 7 bases agree with TRBD2. V shed 4 bases, J shed 0 bases, and the junction held 4 bases outside the gene matches. The CDR3 is 15 amino acids. CDR3 in DNA: TGTGCCAGCAGTTCCAGCGGGGACAGCACAGATACGCAGTATTTT. This gives the protein CASSSSGDSTDTQYF.

Comments on this clonotype: Germline and junction disagree at one end, which may indicate a read error. The chain carries TRBV12-3 or TRBV12-4 and TRBJ2-7; D is possibly TRBD1 (6 bases). The CDR3 has 14 amino acids. This CDR3 reads CASSQTGQGSARSF. Written as DNA, the CDR3 is TGTGCCAGCAGCCAAACGGGACAAGGTAGTGCTCGTTCCTTC.

This clonotype came up a few times. The chain carries TRBV4-3 and TRBJ2-1; D is undetermined. Germline CDR1 is LGHNA and CDR2 is YSLEER. V lost 0 bases, J lost 0 bases, and 21 bases lay in between. CDR3 length: 20 residues. The DNA of the CDR3 is TGCGCCAGCAGCCAAGATCTTAGGGCCTCGTACCCCAGCTCCTACAATGAGCAGTTCTTC. It yields the protein CASSQDLRASYPSSYNEQFF.

This clonotype turned up a few times. The chain links TRBV15 to TRBJ1-1; D is ambiguous. V shed 8 bases and J shed 1 base, with 14 bases lying between them. Germline V gene sequence: CDR1 LNHNV, CDR2 YYDKDF (reference sequence). The length of the CDR3 is 14 residues. CDR3 sequence (DNA): TGTGCCACCTTTCATAGGGAGAAGAACACTGAAGCTTTCTTT. It translates to CATFHREKNTEAFF. Variable domain in full (rest from reference TRBV15 and TRBJ1-1): DAMVIQNPRYQVTQFGKPVTLSCSQTLNHNVMYWYQQKSSQAPKLLFHYYDKDFNNEADTPDNFQSRRPNTSFCFLDIRSPGLGDTAMYLCATFHREKNTEAFFGQGTRLTVV.

The rearrangement uses TRBV7-9 and TRBJ2-7, with TRBD1 matching 8 bases. The CDR3 spans 13 residues. The junction had 8 bases not matched to a gene; V was cut back by 8 bases and J by 5 bases. Germline-derived CDR1 and CDR2 are SEHNR and FQNEAQ (reference sequence). The CDR3 region is CASRSRGPHEQYF. The DNA for the CDR3 is TGTGCCAGCCGGAGCAGGGGGCCTCACGAGCAGTACTTC.

The table lists this clonotype with a few counts. The gene calls are TRBV12-3 or TRBV12-4 and TRBJ1-4; no definite D call. CDR3 length: 14 amino acids. With 5 bases removed from V and 4 bases from J, the gap between germline ends came to 11 bases. Written as DNA, the CDR3 is TGTGCCAGCAGTAAGGGATTTGGTAATGAAAAACTGTTTTTT. This gives the protein CASSKGFGNEKLFF.

This chain links TRBV6-2 or TRBV6-3 with TRBJ2-2; 14 bases map to TRBD2. The V gene's germline CDR1 is MNHEY and CDR2 SVGEGT. The CDR3 extends over 16 amino acids. V was pared by 7 bases and J by 5 bases, with 6 bases of the junction left unmatched. CDR3 residues: CASKTSGRAGTGELFF. As DNA, the CDR3 is TGTGCCAGCAAGACTAGCGGGAGGGCTGGGACCGGGGAGCTGTTTTTT.

This clonotype was seen many times. V and J are TRBV5-1 and TRBJ2-7; no reliable D call. The CDR3 runs 15 residues. The germline V gene encodes CDR1 SGHRS and CDR2 YFSETQ. V lost 3 bases and J lost 5, with 18 bases in between. The CDR3 region has the DNA TGCGCCAGCAGCTCGTGGCCCAGCCCCGGTGACGAGCAGTACTTC. This gives the protein CASSSWPSPGDEQYF.

This clonotype occurred many times. The rearrangement joins TRBV10-3 to TRBJ2-3, with D maybe TRBD2 (5 bases). Trimming stripped 5 bases from V and 3 bases from J, with 9 bases between. The CDR3 is 13 amino acids. CDR1 and CDR2 (germline): ENHRY, SYGVKD. This CDR3 reads CAISPTMTDTQYF. The CDR3 bases are TGTGCCATCAGTCCGACTATGACAGATACGCAGTATTTT.

This chain uses TRBV27 with TRBJ1-5; TRBD1 might be the D (5 bases). The CDR3 consists of 15 residues. Trimming took 3 bases from V and 3 from J, leaving 12 bases between them. CDR1 and CDR2 from the germline V gene are MNHEY and SMNVEV (reference sequence). CDR3 coding DNA: TGTGCCAGCAGTTTTAGGGCAGGGAACAATCAGCCCCAGCATTTT. This gives the protein CASSFRAGNNQPQHF.